Below, 19 T cell receptor delta chains from the same sample are listed, as sequenced in a study of γδ T cells in repeated Plasmodium falciparum infection listed by TCRdb under 2021. The library came from multiplex PCR. TCRdb records Illumina MiSeq as the sequencer. Identical DNA sequences were merged into single rows after TCRdb reprocessed the public reads with CATT. Recorded for this sample are 53,000 or so delta-chain clones; more than 1.5% of them occurred a single time. The ten largest clones represent 24% of the sample. For bulk TCR repertoire analysis, Vgamma9/Vdelta2+ and Vdelta2-negative gammadelta T cell populations were flow-sorted out of peripheral blood mononuclear cells. The sample taken for sequencing was gamma-delta T cells from blood. The receptors were gathered from a pool of human donors (malaria-infected and uninfected, not separated).

This clone occurred a few times. The protein held in TCRdb is that of a much larger clone and does not match this DNA's translation at residue 7, likely because of a read error; the protein shown is translated from the DNA. The chain couples TRDV2 to TRDJ1; D unresolved. In the absence of a J gene in TCRdb, the DNA was matched to germline to assign it here. V lost 0 bases to trimming and J lost 4 bases, with 11 bases between them. The length of the CDR3 is 14 residues. Germline V gene data show CDR1 as GEAIGNYY and CDR2 as EKD. The CDR3 nucleotides read TGTGCCTGTGACACCGTGGAGATCGGCGATAAACTCATCTTT. Its protein product is CACDTVEIGDKLIF.

The J gene went uncalled, whereas the V gene is TRDV1. Looked up from germline, CDR1 is TSWWSYY and CDR2 is QGS. CDR3 length: 9 amino acids. DNA of the CDR3: TGTGCTCTTGGGGAACTTCTTTTCTTC. Protein product: CALGELLFF.

A few counts support this clone. A far bigger clonotype differs at one base, so this is likely a read error. Other DNA sequences from this sample encode an identical CDR3 as well. The chain uses TRDV1 and TRDJ1, with 9 bases matching TRDD3. Here the J gene was assigned by germline matching of the DNA, as TCRdb has none. The CDR3 covers 20 residues. Germline V gene lookup returns CDR1 TSWWSYY and CDR2 QGS. The CDR3 DNA reads TGTGCCCTTGGGGGAGCCCACTTTTCGCTGGGGATACGACGGACCGATAAACTCATCTTT. Translating it yields CALGGAHFSLGIRRTDKLIF.

Points on this clone: One base separates it from a far larger clone, so it is likely a read error. Other DNA sequences within the sample encode an identical CDR3. The chain recombines TRDV2 with TRDJ1; 9 bases line up with TRDD3. The J gene is absent in TCRdb and was assigned here via DNA matching to germline. This CDR3 spans 20 amino acids. In germline, CDR1 is GEAIGNYY, CDR2 EKD. The CDR3 DNA follows: TGTGCCTGTGACAGACTGCTGGGGGATTCGCTAGACCGACACACAGATAAACTCATCTTT. Its translation is CACDRLLGDSLDRHTDKLIF.

On this clone itself: TCRdb attributes to this sequence the protein of a much larger clone, which differs from the DNA translation at residue 5; a read error is likely, and the protein displayed is translated from the DNA. This chain links TRAV38-2/DV8 with TRDJ1; TRDD3 matches at 13 bases. TCRdb records no J gene; here it was assigned by comparing the DNA to germline. Germline-derived CDR1 and CDR2 are TSESDYY and QEAYKQQN. V was pared by 4 bases and J by 2 bases, with 35 bases of the junction left unmatched. The CDR3 has 26 amino acids. The chain's CDR3 is CAYRGGPLPTLVPYWGIRVGTDKLIF. The DNA of the CDR3 is TGTGCTTATAGGGGAGGCCCCCTTCCTACACTAGTCCCTTACTGGGGGATACGCGTGGGGACCGATAAACTCATCTTT.

Concerning this clone itself: This likely traces to a read error, being one base from a far larger clone. This same CDR3 is encoded by further DNA sequences in the sample. J gene calling gave no result, while the V gene is TRDV1; TRDD3, the D gene given by the table, was not confirmed from the DNA. Germline values: CDR1 TSWWSYY, CDR2 QGS. The CDR3 length is 27 residues. CDR3 protein: CALGEPSYYVLFDGYWGIRVRTDKLIF. The DNA for the CDR3 is TGTGCTCTTGGGGAACCGTCATACTACGTCCTATTTGATGGGTACTGGGGGATACGCGTTAGGACCGATAAACTCATCTTC.

This clone was seen repeatedly, ten times or more. The protein recorded in TCRdb matches a much larger clone and deviates from this DNA's translation at residue 11, suggesting a read error; the protein here is obtained by translating the DNA. The chain joins TRDV3 to TRDJ1; D not certain. TCRdb offers no J gene call, so here the DNA was matched to germline to obtain one. V lost 4 bases and J lost 5, with 32 bases in between. Germline-derived CDR1 and CDR2 are TVYSNPD and GDNSRS (reference sequence). This CDR3 is 18 amino acids long. CDR3 in amino acids: CASRKNRLSLGRGDKLIF. The CDR3 bases are TGTGCCTCCCGGAAAAATCGCCTCAGCCTTGGTCGTGGGGATAAACTCATCTTT.

This clone was seen a handful of times. Given a far larger clone just one base away, this is likely a sequencing read error. The same CDR3 arises from other DNA sequences in this sample as well. The gene calls are TRDV1 and TRDJ2; no definite D call. No J gene was available from TCRdb, and it was assigned here by a germline match of the DNA. Deletions cut 0 bases from V and 11 bases from J, with 22 bases between. CDR1 and CDR2 from the germline V gene are TSWWSYY and QGS. The CDR3 has 17 residues. CDR3 protein: CALGELYRTDYRKQLFF. For the CDR3, the DNA is TGTGCTCTTGGGGAACTTTATAGAACTGATTACCGAAAGCAACTCTTCTTT.

Regarding this clone: The amino acid sequence in TCRdb belongs to a much larger clone and departs from this DNA's translation at residue 8, likely a sequencing read error; the sequence shown is translated from the DNA. The genes are TRDV1 and TRDJ2; 12 bases are a match to TRDD3. The J gene, missing from TCRdb, was assigned here through DNA to germline matching. The germline gives CDR1 TSWWSYY, CDR2 QGS. The V and J ends lost 0 bases and 8 bases, in that order; junction bases with no gene match: 16. The CDR3 is 20 residues long. The CDR3, as DNA: TGTGCTCTTGGGGAACTACCGCTCCCGTACTGGGGGATACTTGAGGCACAACTCTTCTTT. This encodes CALGELPLPYWGILEAQLFF.

About this clone: The mismatch at residue 18 between this DNA's translation and the TCRdb protein of a much larger clone likely reflects a read error; the protein shown is translated from the DNA. The V and J genes are TRDV1 and TRDJ1; 7 bases match TRDD3. Matching the DNA to germline supplied the J gene, which TCRdb does not give. The CDR3 extends over 21 amino acids. Germline lookup yields CDR1 TSWWSYY and CDR2 QGS. The CDR3 nucleotides are TGTGCTCTTGGGGAACTAAGCTCCGTATGGGCCTGGGGGCCGTACACCGATGAACTCATCTTT. Encoded protein: CALGELSSVWAWGPYTDELIF.

This clone occurred a few times. The protein given by TCRdb reflects a much larger clone and differs at residue 9 from this DNA's translation, likely from a read error; the protein shown is the DNA's translation. The chain couples TRDV1 to TRDJ1; D is ambiguous. TCRdb offers no J gene call, so here the DNA was matched to germline to obtain one. The CDR3 has 21 amino acids. Germline loops: CDR1 TSWWSYY, CDR2 QGS. The V end was cut by 4 bases, the J end by 0 bases, with 30 bases between. The CDR3 DNA reads as TGTGCTCTTGGGGGCCAAACGCCCCTCCATAGGTTGCTGATGTACACCGATAAACTCATCTTT. Translated: CALGGQTPLHRLLMYTDKLIF.

Comment on this clone: This DNA's translation and the protein TCRdb lists, from a much larger clone, do not match at residue 18, likely due to a read error; the protein shown is translated from the DNA. This rearrangement joins TRDV1 to TRDJ1, with TRDD3 matching 11 bases. Matching the DNA to germline supplied the J gene, which TCRdb does not give. Germline CDR1 and CDR2: TSWWSYY and QGS. Trimming took 2 bases from V and 1 from J; bases not matched to a gene: 27. The CDR3 sequence is 24 residues long. Written as DNA, the CDR3 is TGTGCTCTTGGGGAAGCGGTAGGAACGGTCAAAACTCCGTACTGGGGGATATGCACCGATAAACTCATCTTT. Translating it yields CALGEAVGTVKTPYWGICTDKLIF.

This clone occurred many times. Different DNA sequences within this sample yield the same CDR3. V usage is TRDV1 and J usage is TRDJ4; the match to TRDD2 covers 7 bases. Trimming at V came to 1 base and at J to 6 bases, leaving 11 bases not matched to a gene. Germline CDR1 is TSWWSYY and CDR2 is QGS. The CDR3 is 15 residues long. Here the CDR3 reads CALGEPSFLRTALIF. The DNA for the CDR3 is TGTGCTCTTGGGGAACCCTCCTTCCTCCGTACGGCCCTGATCTTT.

The sample holds many counts of this clone. This DNA translates differently at residue 4 from the TCRdb protein, which is that of a much larger clone; a read error is likely, and the protein shown is the DNA's own translation. The chain links TRDV1 to TRDJ1; 8 nucleotides align to TRDD3. TCRdb gives no J gene; it was assigned here by matching the DNA to germline. The CDR3 extends over 18 amino acids. Germline lookup yields CDR1 TSWWSYY and CDR2 QGS. The CDR3 spells CALRDPFPWVLGVPKLIF. The DNA of the CDR3 is TGTGCTCTTAGGGACCCCTTTCCTTGGGTACTGGGGGTTCCTAAACTCATCTTT.

In the case of this clone: This is likely an artifact of a read error, given a far larger clone one base away. Distinct nucleotide sequences in the sample also encode this CDR3. The V gene reported is TRDV3; the J gene is uncalled; the table assigns TRDD3, which was not confirmed against the DNA. Germline CDR1 is TVYSNPD and CDR2 is GDNSRS (reference sequence). The CDR3 contains 21 residues. Here the CDR3 DNA reads TGTGCCTTTGAGACTTGGCCTTCCGCCTATAGTGGGGGATACGTCTCCGATAAACTTATCTTT. Protein: CAFETWPSAYSGGYVSDKLIF.

This clone has more than one count but fewer than ten. The translation of this DNA and the TCRdb protein of a much larger clone differ at residue 7, probably owing to a read error; the protein shown here is translated from the DNA. The CDR3 is CALGVTSHVVLKSTDKLIF. CDR3 DNA: TGTGCTCTTGGGGTAACTTCCCACGTCGTACTGAAAAGTACCGATAAACTCATCTTT. This chain links TRDV1 with TRDJ1; a weak D match, TRDD2 (5 bases). Trimming removed 4 bases at V and 2 bases at J, with 26 bases between. The germline V gene has CDR1 TSWWSYY and CDR2 QGS. The CDR3 runs 19 residues.

Only a few counts were recorded for this clone. With a far larger clone one base away, a read error is the likely cause. Additional DNA sequences in this sample encode the identical CDR3. The chain is built from TRDV3 and TRDJ1; 9 bases are a match to TRDD3. TCRdb records no J gene; here it was assigned by comparing the DNA to germline. The CDR3 consists of 16 residues. The germline V gene has CDR1 TVYSNPD and CDR2 GDNSRS (reference sequence). J gave up 4 bases and V 0 bases, and 12 bases lay outside the gene matches. CDR3 region: CAFSPGGYLDGDKLIF. DNA for the CDR3: TGTGCCTTTAGCCCCGGGGGATACCTTGATGGCGATAAACTCATCTTT.

Only a few counts were recorded for this clone. J is TRDJ1 and V is TRDV1, with D maybe TRDD3 (6 bases). The J gene, absent from TCRdb, was called here by matching the DNA to germline. Germline V lookup: CDR1 TSWWSYY, CDR2 QGS. The V end lost 0 bases, the J end lost 0 bases, and 23 bases lay between the germline ends. This CDR3 comprises 20 residues. The CDR3 nucleotides read TGTGCTCTTGGGGAACTAGCTCCCTACGTAGGGATAGCTTACACCGATAAACTCATCTTT. Translation gives CALGELAPYVGIAYTDKLIF.

This clone has at least ten counts. A read error is the likely source, as a far larger clone sits one nucleotide away. Other DNA variants within this sample encode the same CDR3. The V segment is TRDV2, and no J call was made; the table calls TRDD3, which could not be checked here. Germline assignment: CDR1 GEAIGNYY and CDR2 EKD. The CDR3 has 15 residues. CDR3 region: CACDTVGVPIDKLIF. CDR3 nucleotide sequence: TGTGCCTGTGACACCGTTGGGGTGCCTATCGATAAACTCATCTTC.